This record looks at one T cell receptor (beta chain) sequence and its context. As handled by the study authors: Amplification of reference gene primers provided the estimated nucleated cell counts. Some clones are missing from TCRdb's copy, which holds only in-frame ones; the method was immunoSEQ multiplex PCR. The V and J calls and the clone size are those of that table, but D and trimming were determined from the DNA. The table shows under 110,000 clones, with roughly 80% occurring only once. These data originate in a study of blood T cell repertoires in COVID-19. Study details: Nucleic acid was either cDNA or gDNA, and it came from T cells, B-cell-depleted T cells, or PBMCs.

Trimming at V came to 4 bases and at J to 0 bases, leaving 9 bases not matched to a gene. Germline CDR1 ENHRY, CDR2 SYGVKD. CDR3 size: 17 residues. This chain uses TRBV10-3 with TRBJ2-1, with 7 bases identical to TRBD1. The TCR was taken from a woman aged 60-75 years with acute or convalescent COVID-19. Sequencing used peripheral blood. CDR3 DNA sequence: TGTGCCATCAGTGCCCTGACAGGGCAGAGCTCCTACAATGAGCAGTTCTTC. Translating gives CAISALTGQSSYNEQFF.